A selection of T cell receptor beta chains follows, all from one sample in a study of metastatic and nonmetastatic thyroid tumors. Using MiXCR, TCRdb reanalyzed the PCR reads. The table records 50,000 or so clones, under 20% of them present only once. Input material: blood. The receptors were gathered from a female donor with papillary thyroid cancer or a benign thyroid nodule (not recorded which). Some clones in this sample may be carry-over from other donors' samples. Both conserved end residues are part of each CDR3. The D gene is left open where the match is weak. Rows may omit the clone size; those that give it use once, few, many or a size class.

v_gene,d_gene,abundance,j_gene,CDR3aa,CDR3nt
TRBV15,.,few,TRBJ2-7,CATSRSGNRYEQYF,TGTGCCACCAGCCGCAGTGGAAACCGCTACGAGCAGTACTTC
TRBV14,.,many,TRBJ1-3,CASSPDTSGGNTIYF,TGTGCCAGCAGCCCGGACACCTCCGGGGGAAACACCATATATTTT
TRBV5-6,TRBD1,many,TRBJ2-7,CASSPGTGRVQYF,TGTGCCAGCAGCCCCGGGACAGGTCGGGTGCAGTACTTC
TRBV30,.,.,TRBJ1-6,CAWHGGGSPLHF,TGTGCCTGGCACGGGGGCGGTTCACCCCTCCACTTT
TRBV28,TRBD2,many,TRBJ2-1,CASSFGLAGESYHNEQFF,TGTGCCAGCAGTTTTGGGCTAGCGGGAGAGAGCTACCACAATGAGCAGTTCTTC
TRBV6-1,.,.,TRBJ1-6,CASTGTFNSPLHF,TGTGCCAGCACGGGGACATTTAATTCACCCCTCCACTTT
TRBV20-1,TRBD2,many,TRBJ2-3,CSAREGLIAGGPTDTQYF,TGCAGTGCTAGAGAGGGACTAATAGCGGGAGGGCCCACAGATACGCAGTATTTT
TRBV28,.,many,TRBJ1-2,CASSMYEAIGYTF,TGTGCCAGCAGTATGTATGAGGCTATCGGCTACACCTTC
TRBV28,TRBD2,.,TRBJ2-3,CASIKGGSTDTRYF,TGTGCCAGCATAAAGGGCGGGAGCACAGATACGCGGTATTTT
TRBV4-2,TRBD1,many,TRBJ1-2,CASSQDLAGGSYTF,TGTGCCAGCAGCCAAGATTTGGCAGGGGGCAGCTACACCTTC
TRBV6-4,.,many,TRBJ2-6,CASSEAAGANVLTF,TGTGCCAGCAGTGAAGCAGCGGGGGCCAACGTCCTGACTTTC
TRBV5-6,TRBD1,.,TRBJ1-1,CASSYLGWDRSKEAFF,TGTGCCAGCAGCTACCTCGGATGGGACAGGAGCAAGGAAGCTTTCTTT
TRBV27,.,few,TRBJ1-2,CASSFLTSGGYTF,TGTGCCAGCAGTTTTCTGACCAGTGGGGGCTACACCTTC
TRBV20-1,TRBD2,.,TRBJ2-7,CSARSGGSSYEQYF,TGCAGTGCGCGGAGCGGGGGGAGCTCCTACGAGCAGTACTTC
TRBV5-1,TRBD1,.,TRBJ2-1,CASSSRDRGSHNEQFF,TGCGCCAGCAGCTCTCGGGACAGGGGCTCTCACAATGAGCAGTTCTTC
TRBV7-6,.,many,TRBJ2-7,CASSLGQTLGEQYF,TGTGCCAGCAGCTTAGGTCAGACCTTAGGCGAGCAGTACTTC
TRBV6-1,.,.,TRBJ2-3,CASSDVYTQYF,TGTGCCAGCAGTGATGTATATACTCAGTATTTT
TRBV7-2,.,many,TRBJ1-1,CASSLSQGGEAFF,TGTGCCAGCAGCCTCTCACAGGGAGGTGAAGCTTTCTTT
TRBV6-1,.,few,TRBJ1-5,CASSRPRGGLGAQPQHF,TGTGCCAGCAGTCGACCTAGGGGTGGGTTAGGTGCCCAGCCCCAGCATTTT
TRBV5-1,.,.,TRBJ2-4,CASSLGALSGTEHFF,TGCGCCAGCAGCTTGGGGGCTTTATCGGGGACTGAGCATTTCTTC
TRBV28,.,few,TRBJ1-6,CASRDSNNSHLNF,TGTGCCAGCAGGGACAGCAATAATTCACACCTCAACTTT
TRBV28,TRBD1,many,TRBJ1-2,CASRRPGQGAKGYTF,TGTGCCAGCAGGCGACCGGGACAGGGGGCGAAAGGCTACACCTTC
TRBV2,TRBD2,many,TRBJ2-7,CASSEAFSGMGEQYF,TGTGCCAGCAGTGAAGCGTTTAGCGGGATGGGGGAGCAGTACTTC
TRBV12-3/TRBV12-4,TRBD1,few,TRBJ1-2,CASTPRDRVYDGYTF,TGTGCCAGCACACCCAGGGACAGGGTGTACGATGGCTACACCTTC
TRBV3-1,.,many,TRBJ1-2,CASSWGWGRRNYGYTF,TGTGCCAGCAGCTGGGGCTGGGGCCGGCGAAACTATGGCTACACCTTC
TRBV4-3,.,.,TRBJ2-7,CASSQVIGSSYEQYF,TGCGCCAGCAGCCAAGTCATCGGATCGAGCTACGAGCAGTACTTC
TRBV6-5,.,few,TRBJ1-5,CASSYSGTGGHQPQHF,TGTGCCAGCAGTTACTCGGGGACGGGTGGCCATCAGCCCCAGCATTTT
TRBV12-3/TRBV12-4,TRBD1,many,TRBJ2-5,CASSPYRQGRYQETQYF,TGTGCCAGCAGTCCCTATCGACAGGGAAGGTACCAAGAGACCCAGTACTTC
TRBV28,.,.,TRBJ1-2,CASRHGFSVTNYGYTF,TGTGCCAGCAGGCATGGGTTTTCTGTAACTAACTATGGCTACACCTTC
TRBV24-1,TRBD1,.,TRBJ1-5,CATSPGQGALLGSNQPQHF,TGTGCCACCAGTCCTGGACAGGGTGCTCTATTGGGTAGCAATCAGCCCCAGCATTTT
TRBV19,.,many,TRBJ1-5,CASCPGRMNQPQHF,TGTGCCAGCTGCCCGGGACGGATGAATCAGCCCCAGCATTTT
TRBV19,.,.,TRBJ1-5,CAISIRGLGLSNQPQHF,TGTGCCATTAGTATCCGGGGGCTGGGGCTTAGCAATCAGCCCCAGCATTTT
TRBV12-3/TRBV12-4,TRBD1,.,TRBJ1-2,CASSLSGQRIYGYTF,TGTGCCAGCAGTCTTTCGGGACAGAGGATCTATGGCTACACCTTC
TRBV6-1,.,.,TRBJ1-2,CASSNDPEDDYTF,TGTGCCAGCAGCAACGACCCGGAAGACGACTACACTTTC
TRBV6-1,.,few,TRBJ1-5,CASSERGSGQPQHF,TGTGCCAGCAGTGAGAGGGGGTCTGGTCAGCCCCAGCATTTT
TRBV18,.,many,TRBJ1-2,CASSFDSRYGYTF,TGTGCCAGCTCATTCGACAGCCGCTATGGCTACACCTTC
TRBV20-1,TRBD2,many,TRBJ2-2,CSATPFGGSVGELFF,TGCAGTGCTACTCCATTCGGGGGGAGTGTCGGGGAGCTGTTTTTT
TRBV27,.,.,TRBJ2-7,CASSLSGTIGTYQQYF,TGTGCCAGCAGTTTATCAGGTACTATCGGAACCTACCAGCAGTACTTC
TRBV7-2,.,many,TRBJ1-1,CASSLGPNREAFF,TGTGCCAGCAGCTTGGGCCCCAACCGAGAAGCTTTCTTT
TRBV11-1,TRBD1,many,TRBJ1-2,CASSPPGGQGIYGYTF,TGTGCCAGCAGCCCACCTGGGGGACAGGGGATCTATGGCTACACCTTC
TRBV28,.,.,TRBJ1-1,CASSSDQGANTEAFF,TGTGCCAGCAGCTCAGACCAGGGAGCGAACACTGAAGCTTTCTTT